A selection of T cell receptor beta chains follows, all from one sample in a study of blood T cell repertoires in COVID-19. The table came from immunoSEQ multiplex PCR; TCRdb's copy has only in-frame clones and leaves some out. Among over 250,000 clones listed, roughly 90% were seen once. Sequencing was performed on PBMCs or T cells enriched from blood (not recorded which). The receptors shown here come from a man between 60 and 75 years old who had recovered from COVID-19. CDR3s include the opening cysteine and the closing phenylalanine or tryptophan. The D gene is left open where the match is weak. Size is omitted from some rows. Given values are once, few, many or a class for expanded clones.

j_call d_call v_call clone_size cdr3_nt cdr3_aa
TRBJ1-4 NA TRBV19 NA TGTGCCAGTACGGGATACTCTGCTTTGGAAAAACTGTTTTTT CASTGYSALEKLFF
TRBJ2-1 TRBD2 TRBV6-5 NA TGTGCCAGCAGTTACGGCGGGAGAGCCTACAATGAGCAGTTCTTC CASSYGGRAYNEQFF
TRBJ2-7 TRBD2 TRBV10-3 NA TGTGCCATCAGTGACCCGGGACTAGCGGGGACTGCCTACGAGCAGTACTTC CAISDPGLAGTAYEQYF
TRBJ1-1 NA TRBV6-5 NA TGTGCCAGCAAAGGGGTAGGCACTGAAGCTTTCTTT CASKGVGTEAFF
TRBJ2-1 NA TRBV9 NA TGTGCCAGCAGCGTAGTTAGCGGACAAAGCTCCTACAATGAGCAGTTCTTC CASSVVSGQSSYNEQFF
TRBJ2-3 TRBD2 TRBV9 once TGTGCCAGCAGCGGATTAGCGGGGGGACACACAGATACGCAGTATTTT CASSGLAGGHTDTQYF
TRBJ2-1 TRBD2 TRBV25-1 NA TGTGCCAGCAGTGGTCCGGGACTAGCGAACAATGAGCAGTTCTTC CASSGPGLANNEQFF
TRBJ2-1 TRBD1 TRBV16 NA TGTGCCAGCAGGGCCCGGGACAGGGGGCTCTATGAGCAGTTCTTC CASRARDRGLYEQFF
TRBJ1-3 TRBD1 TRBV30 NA TGTGCCTGGAGTGCAGGGGGGAATGGAAACACCATATATTTT CAWSAGGNGNTIYF
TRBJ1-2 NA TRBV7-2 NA TGTGCCAGCAGCCTACAGGGATACTATGGCTACACCTTC CASSLQGYYGYTF
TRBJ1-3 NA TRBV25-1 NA TGTGCCAGCAGTCTCCGAGGTATCTCTGGAAACACCATATATTTT CASSLRGISGNTIYF
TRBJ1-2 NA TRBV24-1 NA TGTGCCACCTGGGACTCCGAAAACTATGGCTACACCTTC CATWDSENYGYTF
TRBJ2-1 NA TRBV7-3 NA TGTGCCAGCAGCCCCGGGGAGGACAATGAGCAGTTCTTC CASSPGEDNEQFF
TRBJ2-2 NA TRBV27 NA TGTGCCAGCAGTTTACTCCAACTTCCCGGGGAGCTGTTTTTT CASSLLQLPGELFF
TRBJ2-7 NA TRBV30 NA TGTGCCTGGAGTGCCCGAGATAGGGGGAATACCTACGAGCAGTACTTC CAWSARDRGNTYEQYF
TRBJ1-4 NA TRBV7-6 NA TGTGCCAGCAGCTTAGCGCGACAGGTTGGTATCGGAAAACTGTTTTTT CASSLARQVGIGKLFF
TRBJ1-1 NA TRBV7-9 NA TGTGCCAGCAGCTTAGCGTGGCAGTCTAACACTGAAGCTTTCTTT CASSLAWQSNTEAFF
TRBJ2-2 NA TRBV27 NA TGTGCCAGCAGTTCAAGCGGGTCGAACACCGGGGAGCTGTTTTTT CASSSSGSNTGELFF
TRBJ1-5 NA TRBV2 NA TGTGCCAGCAGTAAAGACAGTAATAGCAATCAGCCCCAGCATTTT CASSKDSNSNQPQHF
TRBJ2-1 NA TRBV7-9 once TGTGCCAGCAGCCAGGGGGGTGAGCAGTTCTTC CASSQGGEQFF
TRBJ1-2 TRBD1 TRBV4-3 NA TGCGCCAGCAGCCTCGCAGGACAGGGGGTATTACGCGGGGGCTACACCTTC CASSLAGQGVLRGGYTF
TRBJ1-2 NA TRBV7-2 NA TGTGCCAGCAGCTTAGACAGCTATGGCTACACCTTC CASSLDSYGYTF
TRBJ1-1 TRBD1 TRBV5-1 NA TGCGCCAGCAGCGGGGGACAGGCAGATTTCGAAGCTTTCTTT CASSGGQADFEAFF
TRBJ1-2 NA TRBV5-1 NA TGCGCCACCGCGGAGGGGGAGGGTGGCTACACCTTC CATAEGEGGYTF
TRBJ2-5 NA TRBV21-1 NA TGTGCCAGCAGCAACCCTCGGCTAGCGGAAATGTGGACCCAGTACTTC CASSNPRLAEMWTQYF
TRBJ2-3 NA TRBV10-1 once TGCGCCAGCTCCCCCTGGAGGGACGGAGATACGCAGTATTTT CASSPWRDGDTQYF
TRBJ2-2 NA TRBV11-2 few TGTGCCAGCAGCTTCACTAGTAACACCGGGGAGCTGTTTTTT CASSFTSNTGELFF
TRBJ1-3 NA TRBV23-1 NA TGCGCCAGCAGTCAATCTTCCACAGGATCTATAGTCTCCATATATTTT CASSQSSTGSIVSIYF
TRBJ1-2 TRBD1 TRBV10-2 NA TGCGCCAGCAGAGGACAGGGGGCAGGTGGCTACACCTTC CASRGQGAGGYTF
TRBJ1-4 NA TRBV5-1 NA TGCGCCAGCAGTGAGCAGGGACAATCTAATGAAAAACTGTTTTTT CASSEQGQSNEKLFF
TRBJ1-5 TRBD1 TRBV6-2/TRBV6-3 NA TGTGCCAGCAGTGATGACGGACAGGGCAGCAATCAGCCCCAGCATTTT CASSDDGQGSNQPQHF
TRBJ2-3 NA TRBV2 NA TGTGCCAGCAGTGAAGGTAGCGGTGTCACAGATACGCAGTATTTT CASSEGSGVTDTQYF
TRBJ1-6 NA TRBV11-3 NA TGTGCCAGCAGCCCAGCAGGACATCTCGGTTCACCCCTCCACTTT CASSPAGHLGSPLHF
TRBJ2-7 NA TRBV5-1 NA TGCGCCAGCAGCCAAACACAGGGCTACGAGCAGTACTTC CASSQTQGYEQYF
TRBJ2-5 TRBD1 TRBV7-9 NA TGTGCCAGCAGCTTAGTTGCAGGGGGTGGCCAGGAGACCCAGTACTTC CASSLVAGGGQETQYF
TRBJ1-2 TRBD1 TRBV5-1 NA TGCGCCAGCAGCTTGAACGCAGGGGGCAGTGGCTACACCTTC CASSLNAGGSGYTF
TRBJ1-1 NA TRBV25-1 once TGTGCCAGCAGTAGACAGTCTGAAGCTTTCTTT CASSRQSEAFF
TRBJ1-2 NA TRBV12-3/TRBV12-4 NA TGTGCCAGCAGTTTCTCCCCTCGGTATGGCTACACCTTC CASSFSPRYGYTF
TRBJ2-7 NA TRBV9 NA TGTGCCAGCAGCCCAGGGACTTTCCCCTACGAGCAGTACTTC CASSPGTFPYEQYF
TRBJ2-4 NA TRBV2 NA TGTGCCAGCACTGGGCAGGCGGGAGCCAAAAACATTCAGTACTTC CASTGQAGAKNIQYF
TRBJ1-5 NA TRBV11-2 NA TGTGCCAGCAGCCCACTCGGTGGCAATCAGCCCCAGCATTTT CASSPLGGNQPQHF
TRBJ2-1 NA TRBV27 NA TGTGCCAGCAGTTCTACAGCCTACAATGAGCAGTTCTTC CASSSTAYNEQFF
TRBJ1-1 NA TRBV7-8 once TGTGCCAGCAGCTTAGCGGCAGGGGATCGAAATGAAGCTTTCTTT CASSLAAGDRNEAFF
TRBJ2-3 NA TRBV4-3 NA TGCGCCAGCAGGCCGATTCGACAGGAAACAGATACGCAGTATTTT CASRPIRQETDTQYF
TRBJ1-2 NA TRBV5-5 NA TGTGCCAGCAGCTTGAGGGCGGAGGCAACTTTTCCTATTGGCTACACCTTC CASSLRAEATFPIGYTF
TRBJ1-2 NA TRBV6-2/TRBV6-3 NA TGTGCCAGCAGTTATGATTCGGAGGCGAGCTATGGCTACACCTTC CASSYDSEASYGYTF
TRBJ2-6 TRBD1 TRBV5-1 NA TGCGCCAGCAGCTTTCGGACAGGGACTGGGGCCAACGTCCTGACTTTC CASSFRTGTGANVLTF